The subject of this entry is one T cell receptor (beta chain). The data were taken from a study of blood T cell repertoires in COVID-19. As for the study in general: PBMCs, B-cell-depleted T cells, or T cells provided the cDNA or gDNA that made up the material.

In the study's own analysis: Using reference gene primer amplification, nucleated cell counts were estimated. Only in-frame clones appear in the TCRdb table, and some are missing; sequencing was by immunoSEQ multiplex PCR. That table furnishes V, J and clone size, whereas the DNA furnished D and trimming. This sample has about 220,000 clones, with roughly 89% found just once. The source of this sequence is a man in his thirties or forties who had recovered from COVID-19. The sample taken for sequencing was peripheral blood.

The CDR3 here is CASSLQGASGNTIYF. Written as DNA, the CDR3 is TGTGCCAGCAGCTTACAGGGGGCCTCTGGAAACACCATATATTTT. The chain carries TRBV7-9 and TRBJ1-3, with 8 nucleotides matching TRBD1. V lost 2 bases to trimming and J lost 0 bases; unmatched junction nucleotides: 0. This CDR3 spans 15 amino acids. CDR1 is SEHNR and CDR2 is FQNEAQ in the germline V gene (reference sequence).